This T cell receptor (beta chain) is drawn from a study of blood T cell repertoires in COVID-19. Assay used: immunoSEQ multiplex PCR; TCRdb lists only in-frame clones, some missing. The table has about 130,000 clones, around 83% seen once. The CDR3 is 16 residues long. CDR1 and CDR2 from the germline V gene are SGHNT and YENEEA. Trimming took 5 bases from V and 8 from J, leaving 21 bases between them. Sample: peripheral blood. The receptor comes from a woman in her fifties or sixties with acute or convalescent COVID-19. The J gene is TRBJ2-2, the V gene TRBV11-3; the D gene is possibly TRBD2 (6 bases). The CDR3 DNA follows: TGTGCCAGCAGCCCTCAATCGGGACTGGGCGCGGGGGAGCTGTTTTTT. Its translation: CASSPQSGLGAGELFF.